The TCR beta chain under discussion was sequenced for a study of molecular identifiers for immune sequencing clone quantification. TCRdb processed the PCR reads anew with MiXCR; each CDR3 protein has one entry. This table has roughly 100,000 distinct CDR3 sequences, 30% to 45% appearing once. Source material: naive CD8+ T cells from blood, with Jurkat cell RNA spiked in. Subset here: FACS-sorted CD8+CD4-CCR7+CD45RA+ naive T cells. The TCR originated in a human donor in good health. Some libraries in this study had Jurkat cell RNA spiked in.

The CDR3, as DNA: TGTGCCAGCAGCCGACAGGCTGGGGCCAACGTCCTGACTTTC. Its protein product is CASSRQAGANVLTF. The chain employs TRBV12-3 or TRBV12-4 and TRBJ2-6; D possibly corresponds to TRBD1 (6 bases). The CDR3 loop spans 14 amino acids. V gave up 6 bases and J gave up 2 bases, with 8 bases separating them.